The rows below give T cell receptor beta chains drawn from one sample of a study of blood T cell repertoires in COVID-19. Assay: immunoSEQ multiplex PCR; the TCRdb copy retains only in-frame clones and omits some. The data hold about 140,000 clones, with roughly 84% observed a single time. Sequencing was carried out using peripheral blood. The origin of the receptors is a woman aged 60-75 years with acute or convalescent COVID-19. Each CDR3 is given with its conserved first and last residue. Each record gives: clone size, V gene, D gene, J gene, CDR3 protein, CDR3 DNA. A D gene is named only where the DNA matches it firmly. The listing skips clone size in some rows; elsewhere it reads once, few, many or a size class.

.	TRBV7-2	TRBD1	TRBJ1-2	CASSQTRDRPYGYTF	TGTGCCAGCAGCCAAACCAGGGACAGACCTTATGGCTACACCTTC
.	TRBV27	.	TRBJ1-1	CASSFTTRPGEAFF	TGTGCCAGCAGTTTCACTACAAGGCCCGGAGAAGCTTTCTTT
.	TRBV6-5	.	TRBJ1-5	CASSSRERYQPQHF	TGTGCCAGCAGTTCTCGTGAGCGGTATCAGCCCCAGCATTTT
.	TRBV30	TRBD1	TRBJ1-2	CAWSVGQGVYGYTF	TGTGCCTGGAGTGTCGGACAGGGGGTCTATGGCTACACCTTC
.	TRBV19	TRBD2	TRBJ2-1	CASSIEAGGFVEQFF	TGTGCCAGTAGTATAGAAGCGGGAGGCTTTGTTGAGCAGTTCTTC
.	TRBV11-3	.	TRBJ2-7	CASSLALATYEQYF	TGTGCCAGCAGCTTAGCTCTAGCGACCTACGAGCAGTACTTC
.	TRBV10-3	.	TRBJ1-1	CAIGSVTEAFF	TGTGCCATCGGCTCAGTCACTGAAGCTTTCTTT
.	TRBV9	.	TRBJ1-5	CASSPGGQPQHF	TGTGCCAGCAGCCCAGGTGGTCAGCCCCAGCATTTT
.	TRBV28	TRBD1	TRBJ1-2	CASTATPGQGDYGYTF	TGTGCCAGCACCGCGACCCCGGGACAGGGGGACTATGGCTACACCTTC
.	TRBV6-1	.	TRBJ2-7	CASSEGSTGIYEQYF	TGTGCCAGCAGTGAAGGATCCACAGGAATTTACGAGCAGTACTTC
.	TRBV19	.	TRBJ2-1	CASSIAGVWDEQFF	TGTGCCAGTAGTATTGCCGGAGTCTGGGATGAGCAGTTCTTC
few	TRBV7-8	TRBD1	TRBJ1-5	CASSSGDRVNQPQHF	TGTGCCAGCAGCTCCGGGGACAGGGTTAATCAGCCCCAGCATTTT
.	TRBV28	TRBD1	TRBJ1-2	CASSWTGGNYGYTF	TGTGCCAGCAGTTGGACAGGGGGCAACTATGGCTACACCTTC
.	TRBV28	TRBD2	TRBJ2-5	CASSLIGGRLETQYF	TGTGCCAGCAGTTTAATAGGCGGGAGGCTCGAGACCCAGTACTTC
.	TRBV19	.	TRBJ1-2	CASSIGTSNYGYTF	TGTGCCAGTAGTATCGGGACAAGTAACTATGGCTACACCTTC
.	TRBV19	.	TRBJ2-1	CASRGSDEQFF	TGTGCCAGTAGGGGCTCGGATGAGCAGTTCTTC
.	TRBV28	.	TRBJ1-3	CASSSPPGNTIYF	TGTGCCAGCAGCTCTCCCCCTGGAAACACCATATATTTT
once	TRBV28	.	TRBJ1-2	CASSLVGPDGGYTF	TGTGCCAGCAGTTTAGTGGGGCCCGACGGGGGCTACACCTTC
.	TRBV5-5	TRBD2	TRBJ2-2	CASSPGGRTNTGELFF	TGTGCCAGCAGCCCGGGGGGGAGAACGAACACCGGGGAGCTGTTTTTT
.	TRBV21-1	.	TRBJ2-1	CASPNLAGGPYNEQFF	TGTGCCAGTCCGAATTTAGCGGGAGGGCCCTACAATGAGCAGTTCTTC
.	TRBV28	TRBD2	TRBJ2-3	CASSLYPSGRDTQYF	TGTGCCAGCAGTTTATATCCTAGCGGGAGAGATACGCAGTATTTT